A single sample is the source of the 3 T cell receptor beta chains below, sequenced in a study of T-cell reconstitution after alpha-beta-depleted transplantation in children. For TCRbeta, the library was prepared with unique molecular identifiers. TCRdb fed the PCR reads into MiXCR, producing one record per CDR3 protein. Counted here are around 240,000 distinct CDR3 sequences, approximately 8% occurring once; the ten biggest clones make up roughly 6%. The sequencing used PBMCs, mostly from graft donor cells, collected 180 days after TCRalphabeta/CD19-depleted stem cell transplant. Receptors originate from a male patient aged 10 to 17 who had a stem cell transplant for acute lymphoblastic leukemia, so the T cells may come from the graft donor.

The table lists this clonotype with a few counts. The chain links TRBV15 to TRBJ1-1; D may be TRBD1 (5 bases). This CDR3 spans 16 amino acids. CDR1 and CDR2 (germline): LNHNV, YYDKDF (reference sequence). Trimming stripped 7 bases from V and 1 base from J, with 19 bases between. CDR3 in amino acids: CATTKCIPRENTEAFF. Written as DNA, the CDR3 is TGTGCCACCACCAAATGTATTCCCAGGGAGAACACTGAAGCTTTCTTT.

This clonotype was recorded at least ten times. The chain uses TRBV9 and TRBJ2-6; D gene unclear. This CDR3 is built from 15 residues. From germline, CDR1 is SGDLS and CDR2 YYNGEE. The V gene lost 0 bases and the J gene lost 4 bases, with 8 bases spanning the gap. As DNA, the CDR3 is TGTGCCAGCAGCGTAGGGGGAACCGGGGCCAACGTCCTGACTTTC. This gives the protein CASSVGGTGANVLTF.

This clonotype was recorded at least ten times. This chain joins TRBV6-5 and TRBJ2-3; 8 positions agree with TRBD2. The CDR3 is 18 amino acids. The germline V gene has CDR1 MNHEY and CDR2 SVGAGI. The trim removed 5 bases at V and 0 bases at J, leaving 13 bases unmatched. The CDR3 protein is CASSRLAGDTSSTDTQYF. In DNA, the CDR3 is TGTGCCAGCAGTAGGCTAGCGGGTGATACCTCTAGCACAGATACGCAGTATTTT.